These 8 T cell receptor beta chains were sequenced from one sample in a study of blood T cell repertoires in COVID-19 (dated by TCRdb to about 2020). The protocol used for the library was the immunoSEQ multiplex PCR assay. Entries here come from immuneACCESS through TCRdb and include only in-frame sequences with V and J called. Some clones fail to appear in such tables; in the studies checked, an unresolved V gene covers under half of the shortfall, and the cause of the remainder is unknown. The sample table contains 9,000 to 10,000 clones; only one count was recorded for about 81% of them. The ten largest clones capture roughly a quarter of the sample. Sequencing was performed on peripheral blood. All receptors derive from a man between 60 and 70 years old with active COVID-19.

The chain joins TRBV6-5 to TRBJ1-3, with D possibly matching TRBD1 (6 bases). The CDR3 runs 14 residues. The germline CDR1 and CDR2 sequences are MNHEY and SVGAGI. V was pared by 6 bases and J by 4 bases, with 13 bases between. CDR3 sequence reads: CASSGDTSGNTIYF. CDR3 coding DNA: TGTGCCAGCAGCGGGGACACTTCGGGAAACACCATATATTTT.

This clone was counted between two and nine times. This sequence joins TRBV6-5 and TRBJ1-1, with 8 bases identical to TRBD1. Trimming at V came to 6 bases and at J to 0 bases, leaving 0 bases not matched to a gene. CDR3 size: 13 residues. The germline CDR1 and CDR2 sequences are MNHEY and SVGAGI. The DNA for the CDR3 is TGTGCCAGCAGGGACAGGGTGAACACTGAAGCTTTCTTT. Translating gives CASRDRVNTEAFF.

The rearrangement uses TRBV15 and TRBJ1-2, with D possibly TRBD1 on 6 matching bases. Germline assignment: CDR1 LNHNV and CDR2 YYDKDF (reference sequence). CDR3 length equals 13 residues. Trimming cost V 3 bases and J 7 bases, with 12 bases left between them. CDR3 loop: CATSSLGAGGYTF. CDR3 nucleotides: TGTGCCACCAGCAGTTTGGGGGCGGGTGGCTACACCTTC.

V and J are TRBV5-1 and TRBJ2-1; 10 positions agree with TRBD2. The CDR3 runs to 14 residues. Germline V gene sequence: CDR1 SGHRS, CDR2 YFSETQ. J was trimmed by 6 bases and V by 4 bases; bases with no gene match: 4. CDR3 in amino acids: CASSGRTSGNEQFF. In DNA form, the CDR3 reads TGCGCCAGCAGCGGACGGACTAGCGGCAATGAGCAGTTCTTC. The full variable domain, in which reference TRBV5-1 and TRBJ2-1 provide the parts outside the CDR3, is KAGVTQTPRYLIKTRGQQVTLSCSPISGHRSVSWYQQTPGQGLQFLFEYFSETQRNKGNFPGRFSGRQFSNSRSEMNVSTLELGDSALYLCASSGRTSGNEQFFGPGTRLTVL.

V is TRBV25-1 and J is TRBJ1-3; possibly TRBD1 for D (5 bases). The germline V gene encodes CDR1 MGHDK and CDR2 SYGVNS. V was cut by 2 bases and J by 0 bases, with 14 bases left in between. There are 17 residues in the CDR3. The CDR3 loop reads CASSEVQGLSSGNTIYF. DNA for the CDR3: TGTGCCAGCAGTGAAGTGCAGGGACTGAGCTCTGGAAACACCATATATTTT.

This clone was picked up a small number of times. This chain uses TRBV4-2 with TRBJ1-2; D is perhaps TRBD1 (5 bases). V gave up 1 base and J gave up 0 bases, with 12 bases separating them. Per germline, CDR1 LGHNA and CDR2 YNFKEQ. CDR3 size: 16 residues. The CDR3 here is CASSQVTAISNYGYTF. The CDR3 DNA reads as TGTGCCAGCAGCCAAGTGACAGCAATTTCTAACTATGGCTACACCTTC.

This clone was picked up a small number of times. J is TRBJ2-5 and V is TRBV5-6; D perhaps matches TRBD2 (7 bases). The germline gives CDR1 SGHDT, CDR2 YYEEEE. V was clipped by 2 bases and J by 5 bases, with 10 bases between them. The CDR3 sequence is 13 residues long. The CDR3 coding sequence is TGTGCCAGCAGCTTAGGGGGAGGGGAGACCCAGTACTTC. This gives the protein CASSLGGGETQYF.

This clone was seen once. The CDR3 here is CASSLPSGNYNEQFF. The CDR3 bases are TGCGCCAGCAGCTTGCCTAGCGGGAATTACAATGAGCAGTTCTTC. The gene calls are TRBV5-1 and TRBJ2-1; 9 bases match TRBD2. The CDR3 length is 15 residues. J was trimmed by 4 bases and V by 1 base; bases with no gene match: 3. Germline values: CDR1 SGHRS, CDR2 YFSETQ.